Following are 29 T cell receptor beta chains from one sample sequenced in a study of T cell responses to AZD1222 COVID-19 vaccine listed by TCRdb under 2021. The library was built by means of the immunoSEQ multiplex PCR assay. Here the immuneACCESS table is served through TCRdb, limited to in-frame sequences with V and J called. Missing clones are a known gap in these copies; in checked studies unresolved V genes cover under half, and the rest lacks a known reason. Present in this sample are roughly 36,000 clones, around nine tenths of which were seen just once. The top ten constitute 7% of the sample. Interpreted using the paper, the time point label stands for: baseline before first vaccination. Sample: peripheral blood, taken on day 0 of AZD1222 vaccination. Source of these receptors: an adult in good health.

The V gene is TRBV18, the J gene TRBJ1-4; TRBD1 matches 7 bases. This CDR3 is built from 14 residues. Germline CDR1 and CDR2: KGHSH and LQKENI. The junction had 6 bases not matched to a gene; V was cut back by 3 bases and J by 8 bases. In DNA form, the CDR3 reads TGTGCCAGCTCACCGAGCCAGGGGGGCGAAAAACTGTTTTTT. As protein: CASSPSQGGEKLFF.

This clone is medium-sized (0.01 to 0.1%). Within the sample, other DNA sequences also encode this same CDR3. The CDR3 bases are TGTGCCAGCAGTGAAGCGGGCACCTCCTACGAGCAGTACTTC. Translating gives CASSEAGTSYEQYF. The rearrangement links TRBV6-1 to TRBJ2-7; D gene ambiguous. CDR1 is MNHNS, CDR2 SASEGT, per germline. This CDR3 is 14 amino acids long. Between the trimmed V and J ends, which lost 0 bases and 0 bases, there was a span of 6 bases.

V is TRBV10-3 and J is TRBJ1-2; TRBD1 is a possible D gene (6 bases). The CDR3 runs to 16 residues. V was trimmed by 3 bases and J by 1 base, leaving 15 bases between them. Germline loops: CDR1 ENHRY, CDR2 SYGVKD. The CDR3 sequence is CAISDRGAEVNYGYTF. CDR3 in DNA: TGTGCCATCAGTGATCGGGGGGCCGAAGTTAACTATGGCTACACCTTC.

This chain uses TRBV10-3 with TRBJ2-1; 10 bases are shared with TRBD2. CDR1 is ENHRY, CDR2 SYGVKD, per germline. This CDR3 contains 18 residues. The ends lost 6 bases at V and 0 bases at J; junction bases unmatched: 11. The CDR3 spells CAIRGLAGEGNSYNEQFF. CDR3 sequence (DNA): TGTGCCATCAGAGGTCTAGCGGGAGAGGGAAACTCCTACAATGAGCAGTTCTTC.

V gene TRBV9 combines with J gene TRBJ2-3; the match to TRBD2 covers 7 bases. Losses at the gene ends were 0 bases for V and 1 base for J; bases not matched to a gene: 2. Germline V gene data show CDR1 as SGDLS and CDR2 as YYNGEE. The CDR3 is made up of 15 amino acids. The CDR3 region has the DNA TGTGCCAGCAGCGTAGCTGGGGGGGGCACAGATACGCAGTATTTT. It translates to CASSVAGGGTDTQYF.

This clone was detected only once. This chain uses TRBV2 with TRBJ1-1; a possible D gene is TRBD1 (5 bases). Germline-derived CDR1 and CDR2 are SNHLY and FYNNEI. The CDR3 totals 14 residues. V dropped 8 bases and J dropped 1 base, with 14 bases sitting between them. CDR3 sequence (DNA): TGTGCCAGCGGGTCGCAGGGTCAGAACACTGAAGCTTTCTTT. This sequence encodes CASGSQGQNTEAFF.

This sequence joins TRBV4-1 and TRBJ2-7, with D perhaps TRBD1 or TRBD2 (5 bases each). The V and J ends lost 3 bases and 0 bases respectively, with 12 bases between them. CDR1 and CDR2 (germline): MGHRA, YSYEKL. This CDR3 contains 15 residues. CDR3 protein: CASSHLWDPSYEQYF. The CDR3, as DNA: TGCGCCAGCAGCCACTTGTGGGACCCCTCCTACGAGCAGTACTTC.

V and J are TRBV4-3 and TRBJ1-1; a possible D gene is TRBD1 (6 bases). The ends were cut back, 3 bases at V and 6 bases at J, with 11 bases in the middle. Germline V gene lookup returns CDR1 LGHNA and CDR2 YSLEER. The CDR3 has 13 residues. CDR3 in amino acids: CASSHSGQSEAFF. In nucleotides, the CDR3 is TGCGCCAGCAGCCATTCAGGACAGTCTGAAGCTTTCTTT.

In this sample, this clone turned up once. The chain combines TRBV19 with TRBJ2-3; D uncertain. The CDR3 is made up of 13 amino acids. Trimming stripped 3 bases from V and 10 bases from J, with 14 bases between. CDR1 LNHDA and CDR2 SQIVND come from the germline V gene (reference sequence). CDR3 DNA sequence: TGTGCCAGTAGTATCCTCGGGCAGGATGCGCAGTATTTT. This sequence encodes CASSILGQDAQYF.

The chain carries TRBV7-6 and TRBJ1-1; D is unclear. CDR1 and CDR2 from the germline V gene are SGHVS and FNYEAQ. Trimming left V 3 bases short and J 1 base short, with 6 bases between. There are 13 residues in the CDR3. The DNA for the CDR3 is TGTGCCAGCAGCTTCGGGGAGAACACTGAAGCTTTCTTT. Translation: CASSFGENTEAFF.

This chain uses TRBV3-1 (or the pseudogene TRBV3-2) with TRBJ2-1, with 12 positions matching TRBD2. Germline CDR1 is LGHDT and CDR2 is YNNKEL (reference sequence). This CDR3 is 15 amino acids long. V was clipped by 4 bases and J by 6 bases; unmatched bases: 4. The CDR3 sequence: CASSPGTSGFNEQFF. In DNA, the CDR3 is TGTGCCAGCAGCCCCGGGACTAGCGGGTTCAATGAGCAGTTCTTC.

This clone was observed once. The genes are TRBV28 and TRBJ1-4; no firm D call. Germline-derived CDR1 and CDR2 are MDHEN and SYDVKM. The CDR3 covers 16 residues. Trimming removed 2 bases at V and 1 base at J, with 11 bases between. CDR3 region: CASSLPVAGTNEKLFF. In DNA form, the CDR3 reads TGTGCCAGCAGTTTACCCGTGGCTGGAACTAATGAAAAACTGTTTTTT. The full variable domain, with the rest looked up from reference TRBV28 and TRBJ1-4, is DVKVTQSSRYLVKRTGEKVFLECVQDMDHENMFWYRQDPGLGLRLIYFSYDVKMKEKGDIPEGYSVSREKKERFSLILESASTNQTSMYLCASSLPVAGTNEKLFFGSGTQLSVL.

This clone has only a few counts. The chain couples TRBV4-3 to TRBJ1-2, with D possibly TRBD1 on 5 matching bases. Germline CDR1 is LGHNA and CDR2 is YSLEER. Trimming stripped 4 bases from V and 1 base from J, with 16 bases between. The CDR3 consists of 16 residues. CDR3: CASSPVGGHYNYGYTF. The CDR3 DNA reads TGCGCCAGCAGCCCCGTAGGAGGACACTATAACTATGGCTACACCTTC.

This clone was observed once. V is TRBV28 and J is TRBJ1-2; D gene ambiguous. Trimming removed 7 bases from V and 6 bases from J, with 15 bases in between. The CDR3 consists of 13 residues. Germline values: CDR1 MDHEN, CDR2 SYDVKM. The CDR3 is CASIMIGSDGYTF. CDR3 DNA: TGTGCCAGCATAATGATTGGTTCTGATGGCTACACCTTC.

The V and J genes are TRBV3-1 (or the pseudogene TRBV3-2) and TRBJ2-3; 8 bases align to TRBD1. V gave up 4 bases and J gave up 1 base; unmatched junction bases: 7. CDR3 length: 16 residues. Germline V gene data show CDR1 as LGHDT and CDR2 as YNNKEL (reference sequence). CDR3 sequence: CASSLYLTGGTDTQYF. The CDR3 DNA sequence: TGTGCCAGCAGCCTATACTTGACAGGGGGCACAGATACGCAGTATTTT.

This clone was observed a handful of times. The rearrangement uses TRBV6-5 and TRBJ2-2, with a possible D match to TRBD2 (5 bases). The CDR3 is made up of 16 amino acids. V was shortened by 2 bases and J by 1 base, with 11 bases between the two germline ends. The germline gives CDR1 MNHEY, CDR2 SVGAGI. The DNA of the CDR3 is TGTGCCAGCAGTTACCCAGGAGGTGTGAACACCGGGGAGCTGTTTTTT. Amino acids: CASSYPGGVNTGELFF.

The gene calls are TRBV5-1 and TRBJ1-2, with D perhaps TRBD1 (5 bases). Per germline, CDR1 SGHRS and CDR2 YFSETQ. There are 17 residues in the CDR3. V was cut by 1 base and J by 4 bases, with 20 bases left in between. CDR3 region: CASSLRSGQEGSYGYTF. CDR3 nucleotide sequence: TGCGCCAGCAGCTTGCGATCGGGGCAGGAAGGTAGCTATGGCTACACCTTC.

J is TRBJ1-2 and V is TRBV27; a weak D match, TRBD1 (6 bases). The CDR3 loop spans 16 amino acids. Trimming took off 1 base at V and 4 bases at J, with 16 bases between the two ends. Germline V gene lookup returns CDR1 MNHEY and CDR2 SMNVEV (reference sequence). The CDR3 reads CASSLYNIGGGYGYTF. The DNA for the CDR3 is TGTGCCAGCAGTTTATACAACATAGGGGGGGGCTATGGCTACACCTTC.

This chain links TRBV29-1 with TRBJ2-3, with D possibly being TRBD2 (6 bases). The V gene's germline CDR1 is SQVTM and CDR2 ANQGSEA. V was cut by 3 bases and J by 1 base, with 11 bases left in between. There are 14 residues in the CDR3. CDR3 bases: TGCAGCGTTGAGGGCGGGGCACGCACAGATACGCAGTATTTT. The encoded protein is CSVEGGARTDTQYF.

The chain is built from TRBV6-5 and TRBJ2-1; 8 nucleotides match TRBD2. Germline lookup yields CDR1 MNHEY and CDR2 SVGAGI. The junction had 5 bases not matched to a gene; V was cut back by 6 bases and J by 4 bases. The CDR3 has 14 residues. In DNA, the CDR3 is TGTGCCAGCAGCCCGGGAGGGCTTTACAATGAGCAGTTCTTC. Amino acid sequence: CASSPGGLYNEQFF.

The chain is built from TRBV2 and TRBJ2-1, with D possibly TRBD2 on 6 matching bases. The CDR3 length is 15 residues. The ends were cut back, 4 bases at V and 4 bases at J, with 14 bases in the middle. Germline V gene sequence: CDR1 SNHLY, CDR2 FYNNEI. The CDR3 DNA follows: TGTGCCAGCAGTGTTAGCGGACTTCTTTACAATGAGCAGTTCTTC. Residues: CASSVSGLLYNEQFF.

This sequence joins TRBV5-1 and TRBJ2-2; D unclear. Trimming shortened V by 3 bases and J by 1 base, and 10 bases separated the two germline ends. The germline CDR1 and CDR2 sequences are SGHRS and YFSETQ. This CDR3 spans 15 amino acids. The CDR3: CASSSDNRNTGELFF. CDR3 sequence (DNA): TGCGCCAGCAGCTCCGACAACCGGAACACCGGGGAGCTGTTTTTT.

The chain is built from TRBV12-3 or TRBV12-4 and TRBJ2-7; D is unclear. Trimming removed 1 base at V and 2 bases at J, with 6 bases between. There are 13 residues in the CDR3. This chain's CDR3 is CASSLDTTYEQYF. CDR3 DNA sequence: TGTGCCAGCAGTTTAGACACAACCTACGAGCAGTACTTC.

The chain combines TRBV7-8 with TRBJ2-1; weak D call: TRBD1 (5 bases). The CDR3 is made up of 12 amino acids. V dropped 2 bases and J dropped 7 bases, with 6 bases sitting between them. From germline, CDR1 is SGHVS and CDR2 FQNEAQ. CDR3 sequence reads: CASSLNRNEQFF. The CDR3 nucleotides read TGTGCCAGCAGCTTAAACAGGAATGAGCAGTTCTTC.

The chain recombines TRBV3-1 (or the pseudogene TRBV3-2) with TRBJ2-5; no clear D gene. CDR3 length: 12 residues. Germline assignment: CDR1 LGHDT and CDR2 YNNKEL (reference sequence). Trimming took 5 bases from V and 7 from J, leaving 11 bases between them. In nucleotides, the CDR3 is TGTGCCAGCAGCGAGGAGTGGGTGACCCAGTACTTC. As protein: CASSEEWVTQYF.

The chain joins TRBV2 to TRBJ1-1; D uncertain. This CDR3 has 11 residues. V lost 7 bases and J 3 bases, leaving 6 bases between the germline ends. Germline V gives CDR1 SNHLY, CDR2 FYNNEI. CDR3 in amino acids: CASTGYTEAFF. DNA of the CDR3: TGTGCCAGCACCGGGTACACTGAAGCTTTCTTT.

The chain recombines TRBV28 with TRBJ2-7, with 10 bases aligning to TRBD1. The CDR3 spans 20 residues. Germline values: CDR1 MDHEN, CDR2 SYDVKM. The ends lost 8 bases at V and 4 bases at J; junction bases unmatched: 26. Here the CDR3 reads CASVNLDRGLSAPDDYEQYF. Here the CDR3 DNA reads TGTGCCAGCGTAAATCTAGACAGGGGGCTTTCAGCCCCGGACGATTACGAGCAGTACTTC.

This sequence joins TRBV2 and TRBJ2-1; TRBD2 matches 7 bases. There are 13 residues in the CDR3. CDR1 SNHLY and CDR2 FYNNEI come from the germline V gene. With 1 base clipped from V and 8 bases from J, the junction kept 2 bases outside the gene matches. For the CDR3, the DNA is TGTGCCAGCAGTGAAGGGACTAGAGATGAGCAGTTCTTC. Protein product: CASSEGTRDEQFF.

This clone showed up just a few times. The J gene is TRBJ1-5, the V gene TRBV18; no clear D gene. The CDR3 consists of 14 residues. Germline CDR1 KGHSH, CDR2 LQKENI. Deletions cut 2 bases from V and 4 bases from J, with 9 bases between. CDR3 loop: CASSPWRENQPQHF. CDR3 sequence (DNA): TGTGCCAGCTCACCATGGAGGGAAAATCAGCCCCAGCATTTT.